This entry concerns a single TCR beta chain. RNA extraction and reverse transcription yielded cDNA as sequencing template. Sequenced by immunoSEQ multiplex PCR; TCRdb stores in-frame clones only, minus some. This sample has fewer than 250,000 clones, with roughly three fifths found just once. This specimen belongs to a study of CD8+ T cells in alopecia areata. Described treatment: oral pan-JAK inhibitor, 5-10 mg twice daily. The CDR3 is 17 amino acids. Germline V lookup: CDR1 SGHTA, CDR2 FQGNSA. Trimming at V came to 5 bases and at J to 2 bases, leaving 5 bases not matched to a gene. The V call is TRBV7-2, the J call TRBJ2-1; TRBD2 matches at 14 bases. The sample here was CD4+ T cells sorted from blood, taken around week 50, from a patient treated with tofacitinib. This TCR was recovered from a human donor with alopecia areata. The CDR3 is CASSPRTSGGPYNEQFF. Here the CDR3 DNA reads TGTGCCAGCAGCCCCCGGACTAGCGGGGGGCCCTACAATGAGCAGTTCTTC.